This T cell receptor beta chain was recovered during a study of T cell responses to AZD1222 COVID-19 vaccine. The CDR3 covers 13 residues. Trimming removed 3 bases from V and 5 bases from J, with 10 bases in between. Germline V CDR1 and CDR2: MRHNA, SNTAGT. Sequenced by immunoSEQ multiplex PCR; TCRdb stores in-frame clones only, minus some. Of 150,000 to 200,000 clones in the sample, approximately 94% were seen once. This TCR was sampled from an adult who received the AZD1222 COVID-19 vaccine. The V call is TRBV6-4, the J call TRBJ1-1, with a tentative D call TRBD1 (5 bases). Sequencing was performed on peripheral blood, taken 28 days after the second AZD1222 dose. The CDR3 DNA is TGTGCCAGCAGTGAAGGGGCGGGAACTGAAGCTTTCTTT. Translating gives CASSEGAGTEAFF.